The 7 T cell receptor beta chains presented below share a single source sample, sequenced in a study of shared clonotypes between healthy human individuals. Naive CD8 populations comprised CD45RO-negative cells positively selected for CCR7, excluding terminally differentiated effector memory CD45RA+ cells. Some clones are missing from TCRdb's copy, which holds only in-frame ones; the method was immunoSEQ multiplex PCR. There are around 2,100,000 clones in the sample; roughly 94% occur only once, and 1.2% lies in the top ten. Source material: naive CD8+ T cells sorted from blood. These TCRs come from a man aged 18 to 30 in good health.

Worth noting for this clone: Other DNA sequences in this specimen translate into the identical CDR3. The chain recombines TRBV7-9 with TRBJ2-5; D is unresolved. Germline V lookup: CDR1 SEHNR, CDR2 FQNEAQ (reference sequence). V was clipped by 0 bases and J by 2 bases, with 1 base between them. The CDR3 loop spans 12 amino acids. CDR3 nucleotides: TGTGCCAGCAGCTTAGCTCAAGAGACCCAGTACTTC. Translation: CASSLAQETQYF.

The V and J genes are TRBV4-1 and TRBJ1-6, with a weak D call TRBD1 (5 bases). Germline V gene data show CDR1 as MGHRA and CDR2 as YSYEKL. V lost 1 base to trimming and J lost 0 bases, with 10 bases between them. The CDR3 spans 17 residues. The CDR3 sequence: CASSQGDSYSYNSPLHF. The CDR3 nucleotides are TGCGCCAGCAGCCAAGGTGACAGCTACTCCTATAATTCACCCCTCCACTTT.

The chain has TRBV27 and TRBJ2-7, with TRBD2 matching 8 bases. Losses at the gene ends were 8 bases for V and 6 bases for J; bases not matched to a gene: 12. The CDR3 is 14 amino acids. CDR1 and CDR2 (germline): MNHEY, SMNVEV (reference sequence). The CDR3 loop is CASSRGGDRFEQYF. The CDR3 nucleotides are TGTGCCAGCTCCCGGGGGGGGGATAGGTTCGAGCAGTACTTC.

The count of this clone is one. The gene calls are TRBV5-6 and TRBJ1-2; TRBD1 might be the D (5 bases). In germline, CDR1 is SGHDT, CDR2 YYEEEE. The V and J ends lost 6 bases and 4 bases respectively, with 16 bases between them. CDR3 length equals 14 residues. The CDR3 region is CASTLGGDPYGYTF. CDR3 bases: TGTGCCAGCACCCTGGGTGGGGACCCCTATGGCTACACCTTC. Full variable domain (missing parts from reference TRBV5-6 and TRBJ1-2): DAGVTQSPTHLIKTRGQQVTLRCSPKSGHDTVSWYQQALGQGPQFIFQYYEEEERQRGNFPDRFSGHQFPNYSSELNVNALLLGDSALYLCASTLGGDPYGYTFGSGTRLTVV.

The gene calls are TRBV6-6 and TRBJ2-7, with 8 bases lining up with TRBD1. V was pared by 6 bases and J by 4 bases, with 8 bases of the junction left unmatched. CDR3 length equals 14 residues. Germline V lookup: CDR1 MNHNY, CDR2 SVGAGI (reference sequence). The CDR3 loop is CASSPTGGFYEQYF. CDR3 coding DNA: TGTGCCAGCAGCCCAACAGGGGGGTTTTACGAGCAGTACTTC.

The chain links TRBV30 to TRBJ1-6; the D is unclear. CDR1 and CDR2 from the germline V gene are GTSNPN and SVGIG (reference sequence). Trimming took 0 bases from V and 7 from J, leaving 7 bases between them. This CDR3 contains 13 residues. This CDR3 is CAWSVTENSPLHF. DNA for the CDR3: TGTGCCTGGAGTGTAACGGAGAATTCACCCCTCCACTTT.

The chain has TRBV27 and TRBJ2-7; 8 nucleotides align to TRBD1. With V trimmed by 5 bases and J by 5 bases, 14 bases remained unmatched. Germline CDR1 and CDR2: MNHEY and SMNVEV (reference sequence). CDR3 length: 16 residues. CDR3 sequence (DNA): TGTGCCAGCAGTCCCTCGACAGGGGATTTCGGGAACGAGCAGTACTTC. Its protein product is CASSPSTGDFGNEQYF.